This T cell receptor beta chain was captured in a study of cytotoxic CD8 clonotypes in ibrutinib-treated CLL. Clones were sequenced by immunoSEQ multiplex PCR, and TCRdb holds only the in-frame ones, with some missing. The top ten clones hold 20% of a sample with about 50,000 clones, around four fifths of them seen once. Trimming took 7 bases from V and 4 from J, leaving 13 bases between them. The germline V gene encodes CDR1 ENHRY and CDR2 SYGVKD. The CDR3 is 13 residues long. The specimen comprised PBMCs, sampled after 24 months of ibrutinib treatment. The chain employs TRBV10-3 and TRBJ1-1; D not certain. This receptor was obtained from a human donor with chronic lymphocytic leukemia. This chain's CDR3 is CAITTSGFTEAFF. CDR3 sequence (DNA): TGTGCCATCACCACCTCCGGGTTCACTGAAGCTTTCTTT.